This T cell receptor (beta chain) was retrieved from a study of T cells in Graves' hyperthyroidism and ophthalmopathy (dated by TCRdb to about 2019). For the study in its entirety: Peripheral blood samples were taken at the time of initial diagnosis, prior to any treatment. A discovery cohort of about a hundred patients, roughly 43 with Graves' ophthalmopathy and approximately 55 with stable Graves' hyperthyroidism, was used to find distinguishing TCR V-J signatures. An independent validation cohort of around 19 hyperthyroidism patients and approximately 17 patients who later progressed to ophthalmopathy tested prospective prediction of ophthalmopathy. The roughly 100 discovery patients were divided at random into training and test sets in a 7:3 ratio. The study also compared thyroid tissue and blood T-cell repertoires from more than five Graves' hyperthyroidism patients. After sampling, hyperthyroidism patients received methimazole starting at 30 mg daily, and ophthalmopathy patients received high-dose intravenous methylprednisolone. The paper describes TCR Vbeta CDR3 sequencing of 135 peripheral blood samples, made up of roughly 40 ophthalmopathy patients, around 78 hyperthyroidism patients and some 17 progressor patients. The research as a whole found: Most expanded thyroid clonotypes (frequency above 0.001) were also detected in blood, suggesting blood repertoires may reflect thyroid immune responses. Sample size was not statistically predetermined, and investigators were not blinded to group allocation. In cross-validation, a model built on a 13 V-J signature told ophthalmopathy apart from stable hyperthyroidism with under 90% sensitivity and approximately 81% specificity, and in testing the same model reached 80%/75%. During validation, the model predicted progression to ophthalmopathy a median of roughly 7.1 months ahead of onset, with roughly 65% sensitivity and almost 75% specificity.

On this clonotype: The specificity of this receptor is unknown. The input lacks base qualities; no much larger clone sits a single base away.

TCR beta CDR3 regions were amplified from RNA transcripts. For the first round of RT-PCR on the TCR CDR3, the HTBI primer set was used together with the Qiagen OneStep RT-PCR kit. A second multiplex PCR round built the libraries, followed by size selection and purification. Sequencing of the libraries was done on an Illumina HiSeq2000 using paired-end 100 bp reads. The authors' analysis ran thus. SOAPnuke was used to process the raw data, removing reads that contained adapters or uncalled bases, had a mean Phred below 15, or lacked an exact match to the constant primer or identifier. COPE v1.2.5 was used to merge high-quality paired reads, and clonotypes were defined as unique nucleotide sequences. Clonotypes were aligned to IMGT TRBV, TRBD and TRBJ reference segments using MiTCR v1.1. Analysis was restricted to V-J combinations with a frequency above 0.0001, which covered roughly 99% of repertoires. The TCS score was defined as the ratio of F50 (clonal expansion) to E x V (chaos), calculated using BLOSUM62-based TCRdist between CDR3 peptides within each V-J. Welch's t-statistics and random forest reduced around 550 V-J features to 13, which were used in a naive Bayes classifier (R e1071). The raw public reads went through TCRdb reprocessing: fastp at Q25, MiXCR clone calling, in-frame beta chains kept. Records with the same CDR3 protein are collapsed into one entry carrying the most frequent genes and DNA. The V and J calls follow TCRdb's processing rather than the paper's. For this sample the table gives 700,000 or so distinct CDR3 sequences, of which 16% were detected only once. Clones ranked in the top ten supply 8.4% of the sample.

Graves' hyperthyroidism was defined as stable when no progression to ophthalmopathy occurred over 18 months of follow-up. Hyperthyroidism patients were newly diagnosed, had a disease duration of under 2 months, and were aged 18 to 65 years. Patients with uncontrolled infections, other autoimmune diseases, pregnancy or lactation were excluded. Clinical symptoms, serum thyroxine and TRAb, thyroid ultrasound, and orbital computed tomography formed the basis for the diagnoses. PBMCs were isolated from roughly 10 ml of fresh peripheral blood by Ficoll-Paque density gradient centrifugation. Trizol reagent was used to extract total RNA, and RNA quality was then checked on an Agilent 2100 Bioanalyzer. Trimmed from V: 6 bases; trimmed from J: 2 bases; junction bases lacking a gene match: 9. The germline V gene supplies CDR1 MGHRA and CDR2 YSYEKL. From its cysteine to its phenylalanine, the CDR3 spans 15 amino acids. The entry retains the CDR3 DNA only, 45 bases that are in frame from base 1.

The chain was built from TRBV4-1 and TRBJ1-2; 7 central bases correspond to TRBD1. Sequencing was carried out using blood. The sequence was collected from a young man with Graves' hyperthyroidism. The CDR3: CASRSRGGGNYGYTF. The nucleotides read TGCGCCAGCAGATCGAGGGGAGGGGGCAACTATGGCTACACCTTC.